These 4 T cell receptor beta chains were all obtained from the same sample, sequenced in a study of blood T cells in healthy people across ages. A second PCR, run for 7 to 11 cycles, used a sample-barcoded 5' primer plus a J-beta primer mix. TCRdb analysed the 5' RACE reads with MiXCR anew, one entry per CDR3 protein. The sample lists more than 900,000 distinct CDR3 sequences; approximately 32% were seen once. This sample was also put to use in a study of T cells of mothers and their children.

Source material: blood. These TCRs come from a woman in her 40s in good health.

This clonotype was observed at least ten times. The CDR3 is CASSFRGGPDYGYTF. CDR3 DNA: TGTGCCAGCAGCTTCCGAGGAGGGCCGGACTATGGCTACACCTTC. This sequence joins TRBV7-3 and TRBJ1-2; D ambiguous. The germline V and J ends were trimmed by 3 bases and 3 bases, with 14 bases remaining between them. The CDR3 is 15 amino acids. Germline lookup yields CDR1 SGHTA and CDR2 FQGTGA. Using reference TRBV7-3 and TRBJ1-2 for the parts outside the CDR3, the full variable domain is GAGVSQTPSNKVTEKGKYVELRCDPISGHTALYWYRQSLGQGPEFLIYFQGTGAADDSGLPNDRFFAVRPEGSVSTLKIQRTERGDSAVYLCASSFRGGPDYGYTFGSGTRLTVV.

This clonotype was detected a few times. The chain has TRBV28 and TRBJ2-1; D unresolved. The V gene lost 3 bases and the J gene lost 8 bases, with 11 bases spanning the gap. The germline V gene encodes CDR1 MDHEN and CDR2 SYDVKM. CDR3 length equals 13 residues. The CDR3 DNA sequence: TGTGCCAGCAGTTTTTTATCGGGCGATGAGCAGTTCTTC. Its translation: CASSFLSGDEQFF.

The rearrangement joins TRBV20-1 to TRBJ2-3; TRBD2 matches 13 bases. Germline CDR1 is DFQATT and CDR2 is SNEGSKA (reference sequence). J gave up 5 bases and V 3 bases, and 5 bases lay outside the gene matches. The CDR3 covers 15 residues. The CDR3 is CSASKGLAGRDTQYF. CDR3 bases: TGCAGTGCTAGTAAGGGACTAGCGGGAAGAGATACGCAGTATTTT.

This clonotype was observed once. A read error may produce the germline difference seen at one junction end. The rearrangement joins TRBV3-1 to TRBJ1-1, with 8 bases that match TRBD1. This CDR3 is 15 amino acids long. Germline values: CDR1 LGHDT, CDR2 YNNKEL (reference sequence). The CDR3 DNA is TGTGCCAGCAGCCTTCGGACAGGGTGGAACGCTGAAGCTTTCTTT. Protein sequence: CASSLRTGWNAEAFF.